This passage covers 27 T cell receptor beta chains from one sample sequenced in a study of cytotoxic CD8 clonotypes in ibrutinib-treated CLL. Only in-frame clones appear in the TCRdb table, and some are missing; sequencing was by immunoSEQ multiplex PCR. The repertoire has hundreds of thousands of clones, roughly 74% of them found once; the top ten carry just over 15%. The specimen was PBMCs, collected after 24 months of ibrutinib treatment. These receptors were collected from a human donor with chronic lymphocytic leukemia.

This clone has just a few counts. The V call is TRBV7-2, the J call TRBJ2-5, with D unresolved. The CDR3 sequence is 13 residues long. The V gene's germline CDR1 is SGHTA and CDR2 FQGNSA. Trimming cost V 5 bases and J 2 bases, with 9 bases left between them. The DNA of the CDR3 is TGTGCCAGCAGCGGAAGCTATCAAGAGACCCAGTACTTC. Its protein is CASSGSYQETQYF.

The chain has TRBV28 and TRBJ2-7, with unresolved D. The CDR3 is made up of 15 amino acids. V gave up 6 bases and J gave up 2 bases, with 17 bases separating them. In germline, CDR1 is MDHEN, CDR2 SYDVKM. Written as DNA, the CDR3 is TGTGCCAGCAGCCTTGAGCCGAACCTAGCCTACGAGCAGTACTTC. The encoded protein is CASSLEPNLAYEQYF.

This chain uses TRBV6-5 with TRBJ2-3; perhaps TRBD1 as D (6 bases). V gave up 5 bases and J gave up 2 bases, with 11 bases separating them. Germline V CDR1 and CDR2: MNHEY, SVGAGI. The CDR3 runs 14 residues. CDR3 sequence: CASSRRQDTDTQYF. CDR3 coding DNA: TGTGCCAGCAGTAGGCGACAGGACACAGATACGCAGTATTTT.

The gene calls are TRBV7-9 and TRBJ1-2; 7 nucleotides match TRBD1. CDR3 length: 15 amino acids. With V trimmed by 5 bases and J by 0 bases, 6 bases remained unmatched. Germline loops: CDR1 SEHNR, CDR2 FQNEAQ (reference sequence). The DNA for the CDR3 is TGTGCCAGCAGCCCAAGGACAGGAGCTAACTATGGCTACACCTTC. Its translation is CASSPRTGANYGYTF.

The V gene is TRBV6-5, the J gene TRBJ2-7; 9 nucleotides align to TRBD1. The CDR3 is 15 residues long. Looked up from germline, CDR1 is MNHEY and CDR2 is SVGAGI. J lost 0 bases, V lost 4 bases, and 4 bases had no gene match. CDR3 coding DNA: TGTGCCAGCAGTTCGGGACAGGGTAACTCCTACGAGCAGTACTTC. Protein sequence: CASSSGQGNSYEQYF.

The chain links TRBV19 to TRBJ2-5, with TRBD1 matching 10 bases. There are 14 residues in the CDR3. V shed 8 bases, J shed 2 bases, and the junction held 5 bases outside the gene matches. Per germline, CDR1 LNHDA and CDR2 SQIVND (reference sequence). The CDR3 reads CASGGTGVQETQYF. The CDR3 DNA follows: TGTGCCAGTGGCGGGACAGGGGTGCAAGAGACCCAGTACTTC.

The V call is TRBV27, the J call TRBJ2-7; TRBD2 matches 10 bases. CDR1 and CDR2 from the germline V gene are MNHEY and SMNVEV (reference sequence). This CDR3 is built from 16 residues. V shed 0 bases, J shed 7 bases, and the junction held 9 bases outside the gene matches. The CDR3 here is CASSLSWASGSLEQYF. As DNA, the CDR3 is TGTGCCAGCAGTTTATCCTGGGCTAGCGGGAGTCTGGAGCAGTACTTC.

This clone has a handful of counts. This rearrangement joins TRBV6-4 to TRBJ2-1; 7 nucleotides align to TRBD2. This CDR3 has 15 residues. The V gene end was trimmed by 5 bases and the J gene end by 6 bases; junction bases not matched to a gene: 10. The germline V gene has CDR1 MRHNA and CDR2 SNTAGT. The DNA for the CDR3 is TGTGCCAGCAGTTTTAAGCGGGAAGGCCCCAATGAGCAGTTCTTC. It specifies CASSFKREGPNEQFF.

The chain has TRBV4-1 and TRBJ2-7; a possible D gene is TRBD2 (6 bases). The germline V gene encodes CDR1 MGHRA and CDR2 YSYEKL. Trimming took off 4 bases at V and 2 bases at J, with 12 bases between the two ends. The CDR3 consists of 14 residues. CDR3 DNA: TGCGCCAGCAGCCGGGGGGACGGGCCCTACGAGCAGTACTTC. Protein: CASSRGDGPYEQYF.

J is TRBJ2-1 and V is TRBV7-6, with 12 positions matching TRBD2. Looked up from germline, CDR1 is SGHVS and CDR2 is FNYEAQ. V lost 1 base, J lost 10 bases, and 8 bases stayed unmatched. This CDR3 spans 16 amino acids. The CDR3 nucleotides read TGTGCCAGCAGCTTAGTTCCTAGCGGGAGGGCTAGAGAGCAGTTCTTC. It specifies CASSLVPSGRAREQFF.

This clone was observed once. The chain has TRBV7-8 and TRBJ2-2, with 10 bases identical to TRBD2. The CDR3 sequence is 16 residues long. Germline V gene data show CDR1 as SGHVS and CDR2 as FQNEAQ. V trimming: 7 bases; J trimming: 3 bases; junction bases outside the gene matches: 8. As DNA, the CDR3 is TGTGCCAGCATGCAGCGGGAGGGCCCGGACACCGGGGAGCTGTTTTTT. Amino acids: CASMQREGPDTGELFF. The entire variable domain, with the rest obtained from reference TRBV7-8 and TRBJ2-2, is as follows: GAGVSQSPRYKVAKRGQDVALRCDPISGHVSLFWYQQALGQGPEFLTYFQNEAQLDKSGLPSDRFFAERPEGSVSTLKIQRTQQEDSAVYLCASMQREGPDTGELFFGEGSRLTVL.

This clone was counted only a few times. This sequence joins TRBV7-9 and TRBJ1-1; TRBD1 matches at 7 bases. The germline CDR1 and CDR2 sequences are SEHNR and FQNEAQ (reference sequence). Germline trimming cut 2 bases from V and 4 bases from J; bases unmatched to any gene: 4. This CDR3 has 14 residues. CDR3 DNA sequence: TGTGCCAGCAGCTTAAGACAGGGTCCCACTGAAGCTTTCTTT. This gives the protein CASSLRQGPTEAFF. Full variable domain (missing parts from reference TRBV7-9 and TRBJ1-1): DTGVSQNPRHKITKRGQNVTFRCDPISEHNRLYWYRQTLGQGPEFLTYFQNEAQLEKSRLLSDRFSAERPKGSFSTLEIQRTEQGDSAMYLCASSLRQGPTEAFFGQGTRLTVV.

This clone was detected only a few times. The V and J genes are TRBV25-1 and TRBJ1-2; D not resolved. This CDR3 region has 14 residues. CDR1 MGHDK and CDR2 SYGVNS come from the germline V gene. Trimming removed 2 bases from V and 7 bases from J, with 14 bases in between. The CDR3 nucleotides read TGTGCCAGCAGTGAACCCGCTGTTCAGAGTGGCTACACCTTC. Translation: CASSEPAVQSGYTF.

This clone was seen a few times. The V call is TRBV11-2, the J call TRBJ1-1, with D possibly TRBD1 on 5 matching bases. V was cut by 0 bases and J by 1 base, with 6 bases left in between. Looked up from germline, CDR1 is SGHAT and CDR2 is FQNNGV. This CDR3 region has 14 residues. CDR3 region: CASSLDQGNTEAFF. CDR3 coding DNA: TGTGCCAGCAGCTTAGATCAGGGGAACACTGAAGCTTTCTTT.

This clone was recorded once. This chain links TRBV28 with TRBJ2-3; D assignment may be TRBD1 or TRBD2 (5 bases each). Trimming left V 4 bases short and J 6 bases short, with 14 bases between. The CDR3 is 14 residues long. Germline assignment: CDR1 MDHEN and CDR2 SYDVKM. For the CDR3, the DNA is TGTGCCAGCAGTTCCTCGGGACGGTGGGATACGCAGTATTTT. This translates into CASSSSGRWDTQYF.

V is TRBV5-1 and J is TRBJ2-3, with D unresolved. Germline CDR1 reads SGHRS; CDR2 reads YFSETQ. The length of the CDR3 is 15 residues. V gave up 0 bases and J gave up 2 bases, with 10 bases separating them. Here the CDR3 reads CASSLGRHSTDTQYF. Here the CDR3 DNA reads TGCGCCAGCAGCTTGGGTCGGCACTCCACAGATACGCAGTATTTT.

The chain is built from TRBV6-5 and TRBJ2-7, with D uncertain. Deletions cut 4 bases from V and 6 bases from J, with 7 bases between. CDR1 and CDR2 (germline): MNHEY, SVGAGI. This CDR3 contains 11 residues. The CDR3 nucleotides read TGTGCCAGCAGTTCCACGGTCGAGCAGTACTTC. Its protein product is CASSSTVEQYF.

V and J are TRBV18 and TRBJ1-2; 7 bases are shared with TRBD1. V shed 5 bases, J shed 5 bases, and the junction held 8 bases outside the gene matches. Germline V gene sequence: CDR1 KGHSH, CDR2 LQKENI. This CDR3 comprises 14 residues. The CDR3 DNA reads TGTGCCAGCTCATCAGGGGGGGATCGGTATGGCTACACCTTC. Encoded protein: CASSSGGDRYGYTF.

In DNA form, the CDR3 reads TGCAGCGTCCTCCCGACAGGGGACCGACACAATGAGCAGTTCTTC. It is translated as CSVLPTGDRHNEQFF. The genes are TRBV29-1 and TRBJ2-1, with 8 bases lining up with TRBD1. This CDR3 is 15 amino acids long. Germline values: CDR1 SQVTM, CDR2 ANQGSEA. Trimming cost V 6 bases and J 5 bases; bases outside gene matches: 12.

The chain couples TRBV27 to TRBJ2-1; 8 bases match TRBD2. The V and J ends lost 3 bases and 0 bases, in that order; junction bases with no gene match: 1. The CDR3 consists of 15 residues. Per the germline V gene, CDR1 is MNHEY and CDR2 is SMNVEV (reference sequence). CDR3 nucleotides: TGTGCCAGCAGTTTGACTAGCGACTCCTACAATGAGCAGTTCTTC. This codes for CASSLTSDSYNEQFF.

The genes are TRBV30 and TRBJ2-3; the D is unclear. The CDR3 has 14 amino acids. Looked up from germline, CDR1 is GTSNPN and CDR2 is SVGIG (reference sequence). V shed 3 bases and J shed 1 base, with 11 bases lying between them. The CDR3 sequence: CAWSIHLGTDTQYF. The CDR3 DNA is TGTGCCTGGAGCATCCACCTGGGCACAGATACGCAGTATTTT.

The V gene is TRBV4-1, the J gene TRBJ2-3, with a possible D match to TRBD2 (5 bases). Deletions cut 0 bases from V and 6 bases from J, with 10 bases between. CDR3 length: 14 residues. Germline V gene sequence: CDR1 MGHRA, CDR2 YSYEKL. CDR3 bases: TGCGCCAGCAGCCAAGAGGGCGGCGGGGATACGCAGTATTTT. Translated: CASSQEGGGDTQYF.

The chain combines TRBV2 with TRBJ2-1; no firm D call. V lost 4 bases and J lost 9, with 13 bases in between. The CDR3 runs to 13 residues. The germline CDR1 and CDR2 sequences are SNHLY and FYNNEI. The CDR3 nucleotides read TGTGCCAGCAGTGGCATCCTTTCGGGTGAGCAGTTCTTC. It yields the protein CASSGILSGEQFF.

The rearrangement links TRBV9 to TRBJ2-7; D call uncertain. This CDR3 has 16 amino acids. V shed 0 bases and J shed 2 bases, with 15 bases lying between them. Germline V gene sequence: CDR1 SGDLS, CDR2 YYNGEE. CDR3 nucleotide sequence: TGTGCCAGCAGCGTAGCTGACACTACTCTAACCTACGAGCAGTACTTC. Translated, it gives CASSVADTTLTYEQYF. The variable domain in full, completed from reference TRBV9 and TRBJ2-7, reads DSGVTQTPKHLITATGQRVTLRCSPRSGDLSVYWYQQSLDQGLQFLIQYYNGEERAKGNILERFSAQQFPDLHSELNLSSLELGDSALYFCASSVADTTLTYEQYFGPGTRLTVT.

The chain employs TRBV28 and TRBJ1-5; 7 bases line up with TRBD1. The trim removed 8 bases at V and 7 bases at J, leaving 5 bases unmatched. This CDR3 contains 12 residues. Germline values: CDR1 MDHEN, CDR2 SYDVKM. Here the CDR3 DNA reads TGTGCCAGCGACAGGGTTGGACAGCCCCAGCATTTT. Its translation is CASDRVGQPQHF.

The gene calls are TRBV15 and TRBJ2-3; D unresolved. The CDR3 is 16 residues long. Germline CDR1 LNHNV, CDR2 YYDKDF (reference sequence). Trimming left V 0 bases short and J 2 bases short, with 12 bases between. The CDR3 DNA sequence: TGTGCCACCAGCAGAGATTGGAACAGCTACACAGATACGCAGTATTTT. Its protein is CATSRDWNSYTDTQYF.

The V gene is TRBV5-1, the J gene TRBJ2-3; 7 positions agree with TRBD1. Germline V gives CDR1 SGHRS, CDR2 YFSETQ. V shed 4 bases and J 4 bases; nucleotides not matched to a gene: 12. The CDR3 spans 16 residues. The CDR3 DNA reads as TGCGCCAGCAGCCCCGCCCTCGACAGGGTGGCAGATACGCAGTATTTT. Translated: CASSPALDRVADTQYF.